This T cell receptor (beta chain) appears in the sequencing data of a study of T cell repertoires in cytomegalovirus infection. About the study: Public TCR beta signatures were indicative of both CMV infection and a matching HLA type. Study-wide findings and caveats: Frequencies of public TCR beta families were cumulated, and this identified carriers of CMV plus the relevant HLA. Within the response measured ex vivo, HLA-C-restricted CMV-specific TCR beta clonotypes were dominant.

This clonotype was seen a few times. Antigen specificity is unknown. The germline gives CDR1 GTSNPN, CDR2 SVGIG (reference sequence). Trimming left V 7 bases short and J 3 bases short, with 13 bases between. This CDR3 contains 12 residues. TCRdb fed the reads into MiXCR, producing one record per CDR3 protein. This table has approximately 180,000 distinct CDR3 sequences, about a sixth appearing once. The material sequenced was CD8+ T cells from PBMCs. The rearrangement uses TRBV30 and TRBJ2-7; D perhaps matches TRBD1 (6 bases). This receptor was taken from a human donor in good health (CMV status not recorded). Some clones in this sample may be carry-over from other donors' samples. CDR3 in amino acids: CAFWTEVYEQYF. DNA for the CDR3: TGTGCCTTCTGGACAGAAGTCTACGAGCAGTACTTC.